Listed below are T cell receptor beta chains from one sample, sequenced in a study of graft-versus-host responses after intestinal transplantation. Repertoires were generated with immunoSEQ multiplex PCR, while TCRdb's copy carries only in-frame clones and drops some. Among tens of thousands of clones listed, around two fifths were seen once. The sample in question was alloreactive CD8+ T cells from a mixed lymphocyte reaction culture, obtained before intestinal transplant. These receptors all stem from a human patient who received an intestinal transplant. CDR3s include the opening cysteine and the closing phenylalanine or tryptophan. The D gene is left open where the match is weak. Some rows have no size entry. The others give once, few or many, or a class for an expanded clone.

j_call: TRBJ2-2
clone_size: once
v_call: TRBV5-1
d_call: -
cdr3_nt: TGCGCCAGCAGCTTGTTGGGTACCACCGGGGAGCTGTTTTTT
cdr3_aa: CASSLLGTTGELFF

j_call: TRBJ2-1
clone_size: -
v_call: TRBV5-1
d_call: -
cdr3_nt: TGCGCCAGCAGCAGTATTAGCGGACCTTTTAATGAGCAGTTCTTC
cdr3_aa: CASSSISGPFNEQFF

j_call: TRBJ2-1
clone_size: -
v_call: TRBV5-1
d_call: -
cdr3_nt: TGTGCCAGCAGCTGGTTCAATGAGCAGTTCTTC
cdr3_aa: CASSWFNEQFF

j_call: TRBJ2-2
clone_size: medium-sized
v_call: TRBV7-3
d_call: TRBD2
cdr3_nt: TGTGCCAGCAGCACCACTGGGACTAGCGGGAGGTTTTCCGGGGAGCTGTTTTTT
cdr3_aa: CASSTTGTSGRFSGELFF

j_call: TRBJ1-2
clone_size: few
v_call: TRBV25-1
d_call: -
cdr3_nt: TGTGCCAGCAATTCTGACGGACCCCCCTATGGCTACACCTTC
cdr3_aa: CASNSDGPPYGYTF

j_call: TRBJ1-2
clone_size: -
v_call: TRBV2
d_call: -
cdr3_nt: TGTGCCAGCAGTGAGGGGCAGGCCGCCGGGCGCTACACCTTC
cdr3_aa: CASSEGQAAGRYTF

j_call: TRBJ2-7
clone_size: -
v_call: TRBV19
d_call: -
cdr3_nt: TGTGCCAGCAGACTAGGCTACGAGCAGTACTTC
cdr3_aa: CASRLGYEQYF

j_call: TRBJ2-1
clone_size: -
v_call: TRBV19
d_call: TRBD2
cdr3_nt: TGTGCCAGTAGCGGGGCCCTAGCGGAGAGGTACAATGAGCAGTTCTTC
cdr3_aa: CASSGALAERYNEQFF

j_call: TRBJ2-4
clone_size: -
v_call: TRBV28
d_call: -
cdr3_nt: TGTGCCAGCAGTTTATGGGACAGTTTAGCCAAAAACATTCAGTACTTC
cdr3_aa: CASSLWDSLAKNIQYF

j_call: TRBJ2-5
clone_size: -
v_call: TRBV6-6
d_call: -
cdr3_nt: TGTGCCAGCAAAAGGGGGGGAGAAGAGACCCAGTACTTC
cdr3_aa: CASKRGGEETQYF

j_call: TRBJ2-7
clone_size: -
v_call: TRBV5-6
d_call: -
cdr3_nt: TGTGCCAGCAGCCGGGACACGACTAGGGAGCAGTACTTC
cdr3_aa: CASSRDTTREQYF

j_call: TRBJ1-3
clone_size: medium-sized
v_call: TRBV19
d_call: -
cdr3_nt: TGTGCCAGTAAGAGGGCCTCTGGAAACACCATATATTTT
cdr3_aa: CASKRASGNTIYF

j_call: TRBJ2-7
clone_size: few
v_call: TRBV4-3
d_call: TRBD1
cdr3_nt: TGCGCCAGCAGCCAAGATTGGGCAGGGGGTTCCTACGAGCAGTACTTC
cdr3_aa: CASSQDWAGGSYEQYF

j_call: TRBJ2-7
clone_size: -
v_call: TRBV7-6
d_call: TRBD2
cdr3_nt: TGTGCCAGCAGCTTAGCACTAGCGGGATCCTCCGAGCAGTACTTC
cdr3_aa: CASSLALAGSSEQYF

j_call: TRBJ1-4
clone_size: -
v_call: TRBV4-2
d_call: -
cdr3_nt: TGTGCCAGCAGCCACGAGGGGGGTGAAAAACTGTTTTTT
cdr3_aa: CASSHEGGEKLFF

j_call: TRBJ2-1
clone_size: -
v_call: TRBV2
d_call: TRBD2
cdr3_nt: TGTGCCAGCAGTTTAACTAGCGGGAGAATACAGTTCTTC
cdr3_aa: CASSLTSGRIQFF

j_call: TRBJ2-7
clone_size: few
v_call: TRBV11-2
d_call: -
cdr3_nt: TGTGCCAGCAGCCCCAGCTCCTACGAGCAGTACTTC
cdr3_aa: CASSPSSYEQYF

j_call: TRBJ2-5
clone_size: few
v_call: TRBV7-2
d_call: TRBD2
cdr3_nt: TGTGCCAGCAGCTTAGCGCGTAACTGGGAGGGGCCCCAGTACTTC
cdr3_aa: CASSLARNWEGPQYF

j_call: TRBJ1-2
clone_size: medium-sized
v_call: TRBV7-9
d_call: TRBD1
cdr3_nt: TGTGCCAGCAGCTTAGGGACAGGCTATGGCTACACCTTC
cdr3_aa: CASSLGTGYGYTF

j_call: TRBJ2-5
clone_size: -
v_call: TRBV9
d_call: TRBD2
cdr3_nt: TGTGCCAGCAGCGTAGAGGCGGGAGGGACCCAGTACTTC
cdr3_aa: CASSVEAGGTQYF

j_call: TRBJ2-3
clone_size: few
v_call: TRBV5-1
d_call: TRBD2
cdr3_nt: TGCGCCAGCAGCTGGGGGACTAGCGGGAGCAGCACAGATACGCAGTATTTT
cdr3_aa: CASSWGTSGSSTDTQYF

j_call: TRBJ2-5
clone_size: few
v_call: TRBV5-5
d_call: -
cdr3_nt: TGTGCCAGCAGCTTGGGTATTGGAGGGGGATTGGAGACCCAGTACTTC
cdr3_aa: CASSLGIGGGLETQYF

j_call: TRBJ2-7
clone_size: -
v_call: TRBV6-5
d_call: TRBD1
cdr3_nt: TGTGCCAGCAGTCTCCTGACAGGGGGAGAGCAGTACTTC
cdr3_aa: CASSLLTGGEQYF

j_call: TRBJ2-1
clone_size: -
v_call: TRBV5-4
d_call: TRBD2
cdr3_nt: TGTGCCAGCAGCCTCCGGACTAGCGGGAGAGCTGAAAATGAGCAGTTCTTC
cdr3_aa: CASSLRTSGRAENEQFF

j_call: TRBJ2-3
clone_size: -
v_call: TRBV29-1
d_call: -
cdr3_nt: TGCAGCGTTCTAGGGAGCACGGATACGCAGTATTTT
cdr3_aa: CSVLGSTDTQYF

j_call: TRBJ2-1
clone_size: -
v_call: TRBV10-2
d_call: -
cdr3_nt: TGCGCCAGCAGTGTAGGCTCTAGCTCCTACAATGAGCAGTTCTTC
cdr3_aa: CASSVGSSSYNEQFF

j_call: TRBJ2-2
clone_size: few
v_call: TRBV5-1
d_call: TRBD2
cdr3_nt: TGCGCCAGCAGAGTACTAGCGGGAGATGCCGGGGAGCTGTTTTTT
cdr3_aa: CASRVLAGDAGELFF

j_call: TRBJ1-2
clone_size: -
v_call: TRBV10-3
d_call: -
cdr3_nt: TGTGCCAGCAGTGCGTTCAGGGGAACTAACTATGGCTACACCTTC
cdr3_aa: CASSAFRGTNYGYTF

j_call: TRBJ1-2
clone_size: few
v_call: TRBV28
d_call: -
cdr3_nt: TGTGCCAGCAGTTTAAGGGGACGGGGCTACACCTTC
cdr3_aa: CASSLRGRGYTF

j_call: TRBJ2-6
clone_size: -
v_call: TRBV7-2
d_call: TRBD2
cdr3_nt: TGTGCCAGCAGCTTAGTCGGGACTAGTGGGGCCAACGTCCTGACTTTC
cdr3_aa: CASSLVGTSGANVLTF

j_call: TRBJ2-7
clone_size: few
v_call: TRBV6-4
d_call: TRBD1
cdr3_nt: TGTGCCAGCAGTCCCTGGACAGGGCGGGTTTCCACCTACGAGCAGTACTTC
cdr3_aa: CASSPWTGRVSTYEQYF

j_call: TRBJ1-5
clone_size: -
v_call: TRBV29-1
d_call: TRBD1
cdr3_nt: TGCAGCGTTGGGACAGGGGGCAATCAGCCCCAGCATTTT
cdr3_aa: CSVGTGGNQPQHF

j_call: TRBJ1-1
clone_size: -
v_call: TRBV6-5
d_call: -
cdr3_nt: TGTGCCACCGCCGCCATACCTACCACTGAAGCTTTCTTT
cdr3_aa: CATAAIPTTEAFF

j_call: TRBJ2-1
clone_size: -
v_call: TRBV5-5
d_call: -
cdr3_nt: TGTGCCAGCAGCCCCCTTCCCTCTCAGGAGCAGTTCTTC
cdr3_aa: CASSPLPSQEQFF

j_call: TRBJ2-7
clone_size: few
v_call: TRBV6-5
d_call: TRBD2
cdr3_nt: TGTGCCAGCAGTTACTCACCTAGCGGGAGGTTACTCGAGCAGTACTTC
cdr3_aa: CASSYSPSGRLLEQYF

j_call: TRBJ2-3
clone_size: -
v_call: TRBV5-1
d_call: -
cdr3_nt: TGCGCCAGCAGCTTAGAACTTACAGATACGCAGTATTTT
cdr3_aa: CASSLELTDTQYF

j_call: TRBJ2-1
clone_size: few
v_call: TRBV6-1
d_call: TRBD2
cdr3_nt: TGTGCCAGCAGCCCCCTAGCGGGAGTCGGCAATGAGCAGTTCTTC
cdr3_aa: CASSPLAGVGNEQFF

j_call: TRBJ1-2
clone_size: -
v_call: TRBV19
d_call: TRBD1
cdr3_nt: TGTGCCAGTAGCCTCAACTCCGGGACAGCATATCACTATGGCTACACCTTC
cdr3_aa: CASSLNSGTAYHYGYTF

j_call: TRBJ1-2
clone_size: -
v_call: TRBV5-1
d_call: -
cdr3_nt: TGCGCCAGCAGATTGGACGGCAACTATGGCTACACCTTC
cdr3_aa: CASRLDGNYGYTF

j_call: TRBJ2-7
clone_size: few
v_call: TRBV6-6
d_call: -
cdr3_nt: TGTGCCAGCAGTTGGGCGGGCCAGTCGACCGCCTACGAGCAGTACTTC
cdr3_aa: CASSWAGQSTAYEQYF

j_call: TRBJ2-2
clone_size: -
v_call: TRBV5-1
d_call: -
cdr3_nt: TGTGCCAGCAGCTTGCGGCAGAGAGACACCGGGGAGCTGTTTTTT
cdr3_aa: CASSLRQRDTGELFF

j_call: TRBJ2-7
clone_size: -
v_call: TRBV2
d_call: -
cdr3_nt: TGTGCCAGCAGTGATCGCCAGGGGCTAGACTACGAGCAGTACTTC
cdr3_aa: CASSDRQGLDYEQYF

j_call: TRBJ2-1
clone_size: -
v_call: TRBV27
d_call: -
cdr3_nt: TGTGCCAGCGGCTCAACATTATACAATGAGCAGTTCTTC
cdr3_aa: CASGSTLYNEQFF

j_call: TRBJ2-7
clone_size: -
v_call: TRBV7-2
d_call: -
cdr3_nt: TGTGCCAGCAGCTTAGTGCAGGGCAGCTACGAGCAGTACTTC
cdr3_aa: CASSLVQGSYEQYF

j_call: TRBJ2-1
clone_size: once
v_call: TRBV5-4
d_call: -
cdr3_nt: TGTGCCAGCAGCAGGGGGTCCTACAATGAGCAGTTCTTC
cdr3_aa: CASSRGSYNEQFF

j_call: TRBJ2-1
clone_size: -
v_call: TRBV9
d_call: TRBD2
cdr3_nt: TGTGCCAGCAGCTCGGGGGGGGCTAGCTACAATGAGCAGTTCTTC
cdr3_aa: CASSSGGASYNEQFF

j_call: TRBJ2-2
clone_size: few
v_call: TRBV11-3
d_call: -
cdr3_nt: TGTGCCAGCAGCTTAAATGGAGGAGTGCGCACCGGGGAGCTGTTTTTT
cdr3_aa: CASSLNGGVRTGELFF

j_call: TRBJ2-1
clone_size: -
v_call: TRBV30
d_call: -
cdr3_nt: TGTGCCTGGAGTGGGGTAGGGGTGAACTCCCTCTCCTACAATGAGCAGTTCTTC
cdr3_aa: CAWSGVGVNSLSYNEQFF

j_call: TRBJ2-7
clone_size: few
v_call: TRBV6-6
d_call: -
cdr3_nt: TGTGCCAGCAGTTACTCACAGGGATCCTACGAGCAGTACTTC
cdr3_aa: CASSYSQGSYEQYF

j_call: TRBJ2-1
clone_size: -
v_call: TRBV28
d_call: TRBD2
cdr3_nt: TGTGCCAGCAGTTTATTTACTAGCGGGGCTTACAATGAGCAGTTCTTC
cdr3_aa: CASSLFTSGAYNEQFF

j_call: TRBJ2-2
clone_size: few
v_call: TRBV19
d_call: -
cdr3_nt: TGTGCCAGTAGTATACAGGGGAGCACCGGGGAGCTGTTTTTT
cdr3_aa: CASSIQGSTGELFF

j_call: TRBJ1-1
clone_size: -
v_call: TRBV6-5
d_call: -
cdr3_nt: TGTGCCAGCAGTTACTCGAGCAAGAACACTGAAGCTTTCTTT
cdr3_aa: CASSYSSKNTEAFF

j_call: TRBJ2-2
clone_size: few
v_call: TRBV19
d_call: -
cdr3_nt: TGTGCCAGTAGTATTCTAGGGGAGCTGTTTTTT
cdr3_aa: CASSILGELFF

j_call: TRBJ2-1
clone_size: -
v_call: TRBV27
d_call: TRBD2
cdr3_nt: TGTGCCAGCAGTTGGAGCGGGAGGTACAACAATGAGCAGTTCTTC
cdr3_aa: CASSWSGRYNNEQFF

j_call: TRBJ2-1
clone_size: -
v_call: TRBV7-9
d_call: -
cdr3_nt: TGTGCCAGCAGCCCTACCCTTGGGGGAGCCTCCTACAATGAGCAGTTCTTC
cdr3_aa: CASSPTLGGASYNEQFF

j_call: TRBJ1-1
clone_size: -
v_call: TRBV5-4
d_call: -
cdr3_nt: TGTGCCAGCAGATCGGCCCGAACCACTGAAGCTTTCTTT
cdr3_aa: CASRSARTTEAFF

j_call: TRBJ2-5
clone_size: -
v_call: TRBV9
d_call: -
cdr3_nt: TGTGCCAGCAGCCCTTCTCCACTAGCATGGGAGACCCAGTACTTC
cdr3_aa: CASSPSPLAWETQYF

j_call: TRBJ1-1
clone_size: few
v_call: TRBV19
d_call: -
cdr3_nt: TGTGCCAGTACCCAATGGGGGGGCCCTGGGAACACTGAAGCTTTCTTT
cdr3_aa: CASTQWGGPGNTEAFF

j_call: TRBJ1-1
clone_size: few
v_call: TRBV7-9
d_call: -
cdr3_nt: TGTGCCAGCAGCTTCACAGGGAAATTTAGGGACACTGAAGCTTTCTTT
cdr3_aa: CASSFTGKFRDTEAFF

j_call: TRBJ1-5
clone_size: -
v_call: TRBV10-3
d_call: -
cdr3_nt: TGTGCCATCAGTGAGTCGGTCGATAGCAATCAGCCCCAGCATTTT
cdr3_aa: CAISESVDSNQPQHF